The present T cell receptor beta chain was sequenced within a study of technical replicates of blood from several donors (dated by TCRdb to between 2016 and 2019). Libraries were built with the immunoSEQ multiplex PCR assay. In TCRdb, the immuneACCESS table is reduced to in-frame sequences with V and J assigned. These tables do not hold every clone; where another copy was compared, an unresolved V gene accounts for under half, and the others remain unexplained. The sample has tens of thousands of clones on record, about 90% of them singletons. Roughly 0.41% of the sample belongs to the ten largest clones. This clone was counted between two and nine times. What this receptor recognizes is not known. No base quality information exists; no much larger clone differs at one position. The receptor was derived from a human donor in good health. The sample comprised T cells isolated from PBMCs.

At the DNA level, the sequence is TGTGCCAGCAGCCTCGGTCTAATGAACACTGAAGCTTTCTTT. This is translated as CASSLGLMNTEAFF. Recombination connected TRBV5-4 to TRBJ1-1, with no reliable assignment of the D segment. Relative to germline, V is 4 bases shorter and J is 0 bases shorter, with 10 bases between their ends. CDR1 is given as SGHNT and CDR2 as YYREEE, both from the germline V gene (reference sequence). The CDR3 has 14 amino acids, counting the end cysteine and phenylalanine. Of all the DNA, just the CDR3 is kept, 42 bases in frame from base 1.